This T cell receptor beta chain was sequenced for a study of blood T cell repertoires in COVID-19. Looking at the study overall: Acute and convalescent COVID-19 specimens originated in the United States, Italy and Spain. The cDNA or gDNA used as material had been derived from T cells, B-cell-depleted T cells, or PBMCs.

In the study's own analysis: It was from reference gene primer amplification that nucleated cell counts were estimated. TCRdb keeps only in-frame clones here, not all; method: immunoSEQ multiplex PCR. V and J calls and clone size are as listed in that table; D and trimming were resolved from the DNA. This table has about 120,000 clones, 70% to 90% appearing once. Sequenced input: peripheral blood. The receptor was derived from a man aged 25 to 40 with acute or convalescent COVID-19.

This chain's CDR3 is CASRPRDIHNQPQHF. CDR3 DNA sequence: TGTGCCAGCAGGCCTCGGGACATCCACAATCAGCCCCAGCATTTT. V usage is TRBV27 and J usage is TRBJ1-5, with D possibly matching TRBD1 (6 bases). V lost 6 bases, J lost 3 bases, and 15 bases lay in between. The CDR3 extends over 15 amino acids. In germline, CDR1 is MNHEY, CDR2 SMNVEV (reference sequence).